This T cell receptor beta chain originates from a study of cytomegalovirus exposure and HLA in healthy donors. Amplification used 60 Vbeta primers and 13 Jbeta primers. Sequencing was performed with immunoSEQ multiplex PCR; in TCRdb, only in-frame clones are kept and a portion is missing. The repertoire shows about 150,000 clones; the top ten hold under 2.5%. Germline V lookup: CDR1 SGHRS, CDR2 YFSETQ. Trimming cost V 0 bases and J 0 bases, with 3 bases left between them. The CDR3 totals 14 residues. The sequenced sample consisted of PBMCs. The sequence was collected from a young man in good health and CMV-seronegative. This sequence joins TRBV5-1 and TRBJ2-2; D is unclear. The DNA for the CDR3 is TGCGCCAGCAGCTTGGCGGCGAACACCGGGGAGCTGTTTTTT. Amino acids: CASSLAANTGELFF. The variable domain in full, with the rest retrieved from reference TRBV5-1 and TRBJ2-2, is KAGVTQTPRYLIKTRGQQVTLSCSPISGHRSVSWYQQTPGQGLQFLFEYFSETQRNKGNFPGRFSGRQFSNSRSEMNVSTLELGDSALYLCASSLAANTGELFFGEGSRLTVL.